The 22 T cell receptor beta chains below all came from one sample that was sequenced in a study of Ad26.COV2.S vaccination and SARS-CoV-2 variants. Repertoires were generated with immunoSEQ multiplex PCR, while TCRdb's copy carries only in-frame clones and drops some. The sample lists about 440,000 clones, around 91% occurring once. Treatment described: roughly 20 received Ad26.COV2.S at low or high dose, single or two shots; five or six received placebo; per-sample allocation not given. The investigators took samples on day 63 after the first vaccine or placebo injection. The specimen was peripheral blood, collected in a trial of Ad26.COV2.S vaccine versus placebo. The receptors stem from a person between 18 and 60 years old who received the Ad26.COV2.S COVID-19 vaccine or a placebo.

This chain links TRBV30 with TRBJ2-7; 13 nucleotides align to TRBD2. This CDR3 comprises 15 residues. V trimming: 2 bases; J trimming: 7 bases; junction bases outside the gene matches: 8. Looked up from germline, CDR1 is GTSNPN and CDR2 is SVGIG (reference sequence). For the CDR3, the DNA is TGTGCCTGGAGTTTGATTCCGGGACTAGCGGGGGAGCAGTACTTC. Its translation is CAWSLIPGLAGEQYF.

This sequence joins TRBV7-2 and TRBJ2-7; TRBD1 aligns across 10 bases. V was clipped by 5 bases and J by 7 bases; unmatched bases: 5. The length of the CDR3 is 13 residues. Germline CDR1 and CDR2: SGHTA and FQGNSA. The DNA of the CDR3 is TGTGCCAGCAGCCGACAGGGGGCGGGTGAGCAGTACTTC. It translates to CASSRQGAGEQYF.

The chain couples TRBV27 to TRBJ2-7, with D possibly TRBD1 on 6 matching bases. V lost 3 bases and J 1 base, leaving 13 bases between the germline ends. This CDR3 is built from 15 residues. Germline V gene lookup returns CDR1 MNHEY and CDR2 SMNVEV (reference sequence). This chain's CDR3 is CASSLSGVESYEQYF. For the CDR3, the DNA is TGTGCCAGCAGTTTGTCAGGGGTTGAATCCTACGAGCAGTACTTC.

The rearrangement links TRBV16 to TRBJ1-5; D unclear. Germline values: CDR1 KGHSY, CDR2 FQNENV. The CDR3 length is 14 residues. With 2 bases removed from V and 2 bases from J, the gap between germline ends came to 7 bases. The CDR3 spells CASSQLRGNQPQHF. The CDR3 region has the DNA TGTGCCAGCAGCCAACTTAGAGGCAATCAGCCCCAGCATTTT.

This clone was found once. This sequence joins TRBV27 and TRBJ2-7; D unresolved. V gave up 8 bases and J gave up 3 bases, with 11 bases separating them. Germline CDR1 is MNHEY and CDR2 is SMNVEV (reference sequence). CDR3 size: 12 residues. This chain's CDR3 is CASQSNLYEQYF. As DNA, the CDR3 is TGTGCCAGCCAGTCCAATCTCTACGAGCAGTACTTC.

This clone has only a few counts. The CDR3 nucleotides read TGTGCCAGCAGCTATATGGATACGCAGTATTTT. It translates to CASSYMDTQYF. V and J are TRBV7-2 and TRBJ2-3; D is unresolved. CDR3 size: 11 residues. V dropped 4 bases and J dropped 6 bases, with 5 bases sitting between them. Germline V CDR1 and CDR2: SGHTA, FQGNSA.

This clone is a singleton in its sample. The rearrangement uses TRBV15 and TRBJ1-2; 7 nucleotides line up with TRBD1. The CDR3 spans 15 residues. Per the germline V gene, CDR1 is LNHNV and CDR2 is YYDKDF (reference sequence). After removal of 3 bases from V and 5 bases from J, the junction contained 9 bases not matched to a gene. CDR3 bases: TGTGCCACCAGCAGGGAGTTCGACAGGGTATATGGCTACACCTTC. Its translation: CATSREFDRVYGYTF.

J is TRBJ2-6 and V is TRBV9; D is uncertain. V was trimmed by 1 base and J by 14 bases, leaving 13 bases between them. Germline values: CDR1 SGDLS, CDR2 YYNGEE. The length of the CDR3 is 13 residues. DNA for the CDR3: TGTGCCAGCAGCGTAAAAAGCCCGGGCCTCCTGACTTTC. This encodes CASSVKSPGLLTF.

The V gene is TRBV12-3 or TRBV12-4, the J gene TRBJ2-3; D perhaps matches TRBD2 (6 bases). The CDR3 totals 12 residues. Trimming stripped 6 bases from V and 3 bases from J, with 7 bases between. DNA for the CDR3: TGTGCCAGCAGGGGACTGACAGATACGCAGTATTTT. Encoded protein: CASRGLTDTQYF.

The J gene is TRBJ2-2, the V gene TRBV10-2, with 11 positions matching TRBD2. The CDR3 totals 17 residues. V shed 2 bases, J shed 0 bases, and the junction held 2 bases outside the gene matches. Germline CDR1 WSHSY, CDR2 SAAADI. This CDR3 reads CASSEVAGGPNTGELFF. The CDR3 coding sequence is TGCGCCAGCAGTGAGGTAGCGGGAGGGCCGAACACCGGGGAGCTGTTTTTT.

This chain uses TRBV15 with TRBJ2-3, with unresolved D. The CDR3 length is 17 residues. V lost 3 bases to trimming and J lost 0 bases, with 16 bases between them. Germline lookup yields CDR1 LNHNV and CDR2 YYDKDF (reference sequence). The DNA for the CDR3 is TGTGCCACCAGCAGTGGAACGGAAGAGTTCAGCACAGATACGCAGTATTTT. Encoded protein: CATSSGTEEFSTDTQYF.

The chain joins TRBV28 to TRBJ1-6, with a tentative D call TRBD1 (6 bases). The CDR3 runs to 14 residues. Per germline, CDR1 MDHEN and CDR2 SYDVKM. V gave up 6 bases and J gave up 7 bases, with 13 bases separating them. Here the CDR3 DNA reads TGTGCCAGCAGGAAGACAGGAGTGAATTCACCCCTCCACTTT. Translation: CASRKTGVNSPLHF.

The chain carries TRBV15 and TRBJ2-5; D is uncertain. The V gene's germline CDR1 is LNHNV and CDR2 YYDKDF (reference sequence). CDR3 size: 17 residues. The V and J ends lost 1 base and 0 bases respectively, with 15 bases between them. The CDR3 DNA reads TGTGCCACCAGCAGAGGCGTGGGTTCCCAGGACCAAGAGACCCAGTACTTC. The encoded protein is CATSRGVGSQDQETQYF.

The rearrangement links TRBV21-1 to TRBJ1-3; TRBD1, the D gene given by the table, was not confirmed from the DNA. TRBV21-1 is noted as a pseudogene. CDR3 length: 20 residues. CDR3 region: CASSKVSGNNNPFSGNTIYF. The DNA of the CDR3 is TGTGCCAGCAGCAAAGTGTCAGGGAATAATAACCCCTTCTCTGGAAACACCATATATTTT.

This chain links TRBV11-3 with TRBJ2-5, with D tentatively TRBD2 (6 bases). The V gene lost 0 bases and the J gene lost 4 bases, with 12 bases spanning the gap. The CDR3 has 15 amino acids. In germline, CDR1 is SGHNT, CDR2 YENEEA. CDR3 sequence (DNA): TGTGCCAGCAGCTTAGATGGATCAGCGGGAGAGACCCAGTACTTC. It is translated as CASSLDGSAGETQYF.

This clone was observed once. The rearrangement links TRBV5-4 to TRBJ2-5; TRBD1 might be the D (6 bases). The germline V and J ends were trimmed by 0 bases and 4 bases, with 13 bases remaining between them. CDR3 length: 15 amino acids. Germline lookup yields CDR1 SGHNT and CDR2 YYREEE (reference sequence). The CDR3 is CASSLGGQGRETQYF. CDR3 bases: TGTGCCAGCAGCTTGGGGGGCCAGGGGCGAGAGACCCAGTACTTC. Filled out from reference TRBV5-4 and TRBJ2-5, the complete variable domain reads ETGVTQSPTHLIKTRGQQVTLRCSSQSGHNTVSWYQQALGQGPQFIFQYYREEENGRGNFPPRFSGLQFPNYSSELNVNALELDDSALYLCASSLGGQGRETQYFGPGTRLLVL.

The chain is built from TRBV28 and TRBJ1-1, with 10 positions matching TRBD1. This CDR3 has 17 residues. In germline, CDR1 is MDHEN, CDR2 SYDVKM. The ends lost 6 bases at V and 5 bases at J; junction bases unmatched: 15. CDR3 sequence reads: CASSRWTGGVSDTEAFF. In nucleotides, the CDR3 is TGTGCCAGCAGCCGTTGGACAGGGGGTGTTTCGGATACTGAAGCTTTCTTT.

This rearrangement joins TRBV12-1 to TRBJ2-7; the table names TRBD1, a call not compared with the DNA. TRBV12-1 corresponds to a pseudogene. The CDR3 runs 16 residues. The CDR3 protein is CASSFAYSGTDSEQYF. The CDR3 region has the DNA TGTGCCAGCAGCTTCGCGTATTCCGGGACAGATTCGGAGCAGTACTTC.

The J gene is TRBJ1-3, the V gene TRBV6-6, with D possibly being TRBD1 (6 bases). Germline loops: CDR1 MNHNY, CDR2 SVGAGI (reference sequence). The V end lost 2 bases, the J end lost 0 bases, and 11 bases lay between the germline ends. CDR3 length: 16 amino acids. CDR3 nucleotides: TGTGCCAGCAGTTACCGGGACACCAGCTCTGGAAACACCATATATTTT. This gives the protein CASSYRDTSSGNTIYF.

V usage is TRBV7-8 and J usage is TRBJ2-2; the D gene could be TRBD1 or TRBD2 (7 bases each). The CDR3 runs to 15 residues. Germline V gene sequence: CDR1 SGHVS, CDR2 FQNEAQ. Between the trimmed V and J ends, which lost 8 bases and 0 bases, there was a span of 13 bases. CDR3 DNA sequence: TGTGCCAGCGGCAGGGGGAGGGCGAACACCGGGGAGCTGTTTTTT. Translated: CASGRGRANTGELFF.

The V gene is TRBV11-3, the J gene TRBJ2-2; the D gene is possibly TRBD2 (6 bases). This CDR3 comprises 13 residues. Germline V gives CDR1 SGHNT, CDR2 YENEEA. V lost 4 bases to trimming and J lost 7 bases, with 10 bases between them. The CDR3 protein is CASSWEDGGELFF. The CDR3 DNA reads as TGTGCCAGCAGCTGGGAGGATGGCGGGGAGCTGTTTTTT.

The V call is TRBV5-1, the J call TRBJ2-3, with TRBD2 identical over 10 bases. With V trimmed by 0 bases and J by 1 base, 2 bases remained unmatched. The CDR3 covers 16 residues. CDR1 and CDR2 (germline): SGHRS, YFSETQ. The CDR3 nucleotides read TGCGCCAGCAGCTTGGACGGACTAGCGGGCACAGATACGCAGTATTTT. Protein product: CASSLDGLAGTDTQYF.